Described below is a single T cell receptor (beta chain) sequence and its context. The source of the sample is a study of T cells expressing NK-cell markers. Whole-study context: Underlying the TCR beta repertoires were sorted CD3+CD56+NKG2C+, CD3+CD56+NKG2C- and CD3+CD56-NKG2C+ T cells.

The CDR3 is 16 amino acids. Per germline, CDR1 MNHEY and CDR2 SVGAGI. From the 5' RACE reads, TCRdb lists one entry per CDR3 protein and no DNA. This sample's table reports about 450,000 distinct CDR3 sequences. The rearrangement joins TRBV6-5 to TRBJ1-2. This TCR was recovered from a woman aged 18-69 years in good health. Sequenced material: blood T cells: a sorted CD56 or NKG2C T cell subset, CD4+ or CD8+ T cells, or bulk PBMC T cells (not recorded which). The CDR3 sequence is CASSYSPAAINYGYTF.